A single T cell receptor beta chain is shown here with its context. Measured with immunoSEQ multiplex PCR; TCRdb has only the in-frame clones, and not every one. The repertoire holds over 150,000 clones, about four fifths seen once, with around 7% in the top ten. The data belong to a study of blood T cell repertoires in COVID-19. Across the study: From the United States, Italy and Spain came samples of acute and convalescent COVID-19.

The clonotype originates from a man aged 40-49 years who had recovered from COVID-19. Sequencing used PBMCs or T cells enriched from blood (not recorded which).

The CDR3 sequence: CASSDRAPLHF. CDR3 in DNA: TGTGCCAGCAGTGATCGAGCACCCCTCCACTTT. This chain links TRBV6-1 with TRBJ1-6, with no clear D. Germline V CDR1 and CDR2: MNHNS, SASEGT. V was clipped by 3 bases and J by 11 bases, with 5 bases between them. The CDR3 loop spans 11 amino acids.